Below, 18 T cell receptor beta chains from the same sample are listed, as sequenced in a study of technical replicates of blood from several donors. Generated by immunoSEQ multiplex PCR, the TCRdb table keeps only in-frame clones and is missing some. The profile shows roughly 60,000 clones, about 86% of them singletons. The sample consisted of PBMCs. The receptors stem from a human donor in good health. Some clones in this sample may be carry-over from other donors' samples.

The chain carries TRBV5-1 and TRBJ2-4, with 8 bases lining up with TRBD2. This CDR3 is 18 amino acids long. The germline V gene encodes CDR1 SGHRS and CDR2 YFSETQ. The junction had 8 bases not matched to a gene; V was cut back by 0 bases and J by 0 bases. CDR3 amino acids: CASSLGASGYLAKNIQYF. The CDR3 DNA follows: TGCGCCAGCAGCTTGGGGGCTAGCGGGTACCTAGCCAAAAACATTCAGTACTTC.

Here the CDR3 DNA reads TGTGCCAGTAGAAATAGCGGGGGCCCCTACAATGAGCAGTTCTTC. It specifies CASRNSGGPYNEQFF. The V and J genes are TRBV19 and TRBJ2-1; TRBD2 matches at 9 bases. CDR1 and CDR2 (germline): LNHDA, SQIVND (reference sequence). The CDR3 runs 15 residues. Trimming at V came to 6 bases and at J to 2 bases, leaving 5 bases not matched to a gene.

This clone was observed a handful of times. V gene TRBV10-3 combines with J gene TRBJ1-1; tentatively, D is TRBD1 (6 bases). The CDR3 runs to 17 residues. Germline V CDR1 and CDR2: ENHRY, SYGVKD. V gave up 0 bases and J gave up 4 bases, with 18 bases separating them. The CDR3 coding sequence is TGTGCCATCAGTGAGTCGCGTCTCAGGGGACGAGGCACTGAAGCTTTCTTT. This codes for CAISESRLRGRGTEAFF.

V usage is TRBV5-1 and J usage is TRBJ1-1; D is possibly TRBD1 (6 bases). Trimming left V 8 bases short and J 5 bases short, with 10 bases between. There are 11 residues in the CDR3. Germline assignment: CDR1 SGHRS and CDR2 YFSETQ. In DNA form, the CDR3 reads TGCGCCAGTAGGGGGTGGACTGAAGCTTTCTTT. This gives the protein CASRGWTEAFF.

V and J are TRBV11-1 and TRBJ2-1; weak D call: TRBD2 (6 bases). The V end lost 2 bases, the J end lost 2 bases, and 13 bases lay between the germline ends. Per the germline V gene, CDR1 is SGHAT and CDR2 is FQDESV (reference sequence). The CDR3 runs to 16 residues. CDR3 protein: CASSLRGGAPYNEQFF. The CDR3, as DNA: TGTGCCAGCAGCTTAAGGGGCGGGGCGCCCTACAATGAGCAGTTCTTC.

This rearrangement joins TRBV18 to TRBJ2-7; 8 bases map to TRBD1. CDR3 length: 16 amino acids. V was pared by 3 bases and J by 1 base, with 8 bases of the junction left unmatched. Germline V gene sequence: CDR1 KGHSH, CDR2 LQKENI. CDR3 residues: CASSPGLRQGSYEQYF. CDR3 bases: TGTGCCAGCTCACCCGGCTTGAGACAGGGGTCCTACGAGCAGTACTTC.

This chain connects TRBV5-1 to TRBJ1-1; 11 bases are a match to TRBD1. The CDR3 is made up of 15 amino acids. From germline, CDR1 is SGHRS and CDR2 YFSETQ. V was clipped by 5 bases and J by 7 bases; unmatched bases: 10. CDR3 sequence: CASRIGTGGGGEAFF. DNA of the CDR3: TGCGCCAGCAGGATCGGGACAGGGGGAGGGGGTGAAGCTTTCTTT. The whole variable domain, filled in from reference TRBV5-1 and TRBJ1-1, reads KAGVTQTPRYLIKTRGQQVTLSCSPISGHRSVSWYQQTPGQGLQFLFEYFSETQRNKGNFPGRFSGRQFSNSRSEMNVSTLELGDSALYLCASRIGTGGGGEAFFGQGTRLTVV.

The chain recombines TRBV9 with TRBJ1-4; maybe TRBD1 (6 bases). V was pared by 4 bases and J by 8 bases, with 15 bases between. This CDR3 spans 14 amino acids. Germline CDR1 SGDLS, CDR2 YYNGEE. The CDR3 sequence: CASSPRGQFEKLFF. Written as DNA, the CDR3 is TGTGCCAGCAGCCCCCGAGGACAGTTCGAAAAACTGTTTTTT.

V and J are TRBV15 and TRBJ1-1; unclear D gene. The CDR3 extends over 13 amino acids. Trimming cost V 5 bases and J 1 base, with 8 bases left between them. Germline V gives CDR1 LNHNV, CDR2 YYDKDF (reference sequence). The CDR3 coding sequence is TGTGCCACCAGCGGCACAGAGAACACTGAAGCTTTCTTT. Amino acids: CATSGTENTEAFF.

V usage is TRBV7-8 and J usage is TRBJ1-4; D uncertain. The CDR3 spans 14 residues. Germline-derived CDR1 and CDR2 are SGHVS and FQNEAQ. Trimming took 2 bases from V and 4 from J, leaving 8 bases between them. CDR3 residues: CASSLSGYNEKLFF. The DNA for the CDR3 is TGTGCCAGCAGCTTATCGGGTTATAATGAAAAACTGTTTTTT.

The J gene is TRBJ1-1, the V gene TRBV7-2, with D possibly being TRBD1 (5 bases). V lost 0 bases and J 5 bases, leaving 16 bases between the germline ends. In germline, CDR1 is SGHTA, CDR2 FQGNSA. This CDR3 spans 16 amino acids. Here the CDR3 reads CASSLALFGGVTEAFF. The CDR3 nucleotides are TGTGCCAGCAGCTTAGCGCTGTTCGGGGGGGTGACTGAAGCTTTCTTT.

This CDR3 reads CASSQAGGYTEAFF. The CDR3 nucleotides are TGCGCCAGCAGCCAAGCGGGGGGATACACTGAAGCTTTCTTT. V and J are TRBV5-1 and TRBJ1-1; D perhaps matches TRBD1 (5 bases). The germline CDR1 and CDR2 sequences are SGHRS and YFSETQ. There are 14 residues in the CDR3. Trimming stripped 4 bases from V and 3 bases from J, with 13 bases between.

The chain links TRBV5-1 to TRBJ1-1, with 9 bases fitting TRBD1. The length of the CDR3 is 15 residues. The germline CDR1 and CDR2 sequences are SGHRS and YFSETQ. J lost 7 bases, V lost 4 bases, and 11 bases had no gene match. This CDR3 is CASSTGQGLGGEAFF. The CDR3 DNA reads TGCGCCAGCAGCACGGGACAGGGATTAGGCGGTGAAGCTTTCTTT. Together with reference TRBV5-1 and TRBJ1-1, the CDR3 gives the full variable domain: KAGVTQTPRYLIKTRGQQVTLSCSPISGHRSVSWYQQTPGQGLQFLFEYFSETQRNKGNFPGRFSGRQFSNSRSEMNVSTLELGDSALYLCASSTGQGLGGEAFFGQGTRLTVV.

This chain connects TRBV6-1 to TRBJ1-2, with D maybe TRBD1 (6 bases). The V gene lost 6 bases and the J gene lost 8 bases, with 16 bases spanning the gap. The CDR3 consists of 13 residues. Germline V lookup: CDR1 MNHNS, CDR2 SASEGT. Here the CDR3 reads CASRGTSGGGYTF. The CDR3 DNA is TGTGCCAGCAGAGGGACCTCGGGGGGCGGCTACACCTTC.

The chain links TRBV2 to TRBJ1-1; D is perhaps TRBD1 (6 bases). Germline loops: CDR1 SNHLY, CDR2 FYNNEI. The CDR3 runs 15 residues. Between the trimmed V and J ends, which lost 10 bases and 0 bases, there was a span of 18 bases. This CDR3 reads CATTDEGDLNTEAFF. CDR3 coding DNA: TGTGCCACCACTGACGAGGGGGACCTGAACACTGAAGCTTTCTTT. Supplemented by reference TRBV2 and TRBJ1-1, the full variable domain reads EPEVTQTPSHQVTQMGQEVILRCVPISNHLYFYWYRQILGQKVEFLVSFYNNEISEKSEIFDDQFSVERPDGSNFTLKIRSTKLEDSAMYFCATTDEGDLNTEAFFGQGTRLTVV.

The chain has TRBV2 and TRBJ1-5; a weak D match, TRBD1 (6 bases). Germline values: CDR1 SNHLY, CDR2 FYNNEI. The CDR3 is 13 residues long. Trimming removed 8 bases at V and 4 bases at J, with 12 bases between. The CDR3 is CASARGPNQPQHF. CDR3 nucleotide sequence: TGTGCCAGCGCCAGGGGACCTAATCAGCCCCAGCATTTT.

The genes are TRBV7-2 and TRBJ2-5; the D is unclear. Trimming shortened V by 3 bases and J by 2 bases, and 16 bases separated the two germline ends. The CDR3 runs 16 residues. Germline loops: CDR1 SGHTA, CDR2 FQGNSA. CDR3 bases: TGTGCCAGCAGCTTCCTTGCGGCCGTCGCACAAGAGACCCAGTACTTC. Translation: CASSFLAAVAQETQYF.

CDR3 sequence: CASSQDRRGGRDEQFF. DNA of the CDR3: TGCGCCAGCAGCCAAGATCGACGGGGGGGCCGGGATGAGCAGTTCTTC. This chain uses TRBV4-1 with TRBJ2-1; 8 nucleotides agree with TRBD2. Germline CDR1 and CDR2: MGHRA and YSYEKL. This CDR3 contains 16 residues. J was trimmed by 8 bases and V by 0 bases; bases with no gene match: 9.